The 7 T cell receptor beta chains below were found in one sample sequenced in a study of blood T cell repertoires in COVID-19. The protocol was immunoSEQ multiplex PCR, while the TCRdb copy is restricted to in-frame clones and leaves out a portion. The sample comprises about 140,000 clones, approximately 83% of which are singletons, and over 5% rests with the top ten. What was sequenced was PBMCs or T cells enriched from blood (not recorded which). Receptor source: a man aged 70 or older who had been exposed to COVID-19.

V gene TRBV10-1 combines with J gene TRBJ2-7, with TRBD2 as a possible D gene (5 bases). CDR1 WNHNN and CDR2 SYGVQD come from the germline V gene (reference sequence). The CDR3 is 17 residues long. V was shortened by 4 bases and J by 0 bases, with 19 bases between the two germline ends. CDR3 loop: CASSAYSDYRNSYEQYF. In DNA, the CDR3 is TGCGCCAGCAGTGCCTACTCTGACTACCGGAACTCCTACGAGCAGTACTTC.

This sequence joins TRBV21-1 and TRBJ2-4; no check of the table's D call, TRBD2, against the DNA was made. TRBV21-1 is deemed a pseudogene. This CDR3 has 17 residues. The CDR3 sequence is CASSNRIAGLAKNIQYF. Written as DNA, the CDR3 is TGTGCCAGCAGCAATAGGATAGCGGGACTAGCCAAAAACATTCAGTACTTC.

The CDR3 bases are TGCGCCAGCAGCCAATCGAATGTAATACGGTACGAGCAGTACTTC. Its translation is CASSQSNVIRYEQYF. The chain uses TRBV4-3 and TRBJ2-7, with D unclear. CDR3 length equals 15 residues. CDR1 LGHNA and CDR2 YSLEER come from the germline V gene. The V end lost 2 bases, the J end lost 4 bases, and 15 bases lay between the germline ends.

The J gene is TRBJ1-5, the V gene TRBV9; the match to TRBD1 covers 7 bases. The CDR3 length is 16 residues. After removal of 0 bases from V and 6 bases from J, the junction contained 9 bases not matched to a gene. Germline loops: CDR1 SGDLS, CDR2 YYNGEE. The DNA for the CDR3 is TGTGCCAGCAGCGTAGGCACAGGGGATATCGGTCAGCCCCAGCATTTT. Encoded protein: CASSVGTGDIGQPQHF.

The genes are TRBV6-2 or TRBV6-3 and TRBJ1-6; 9 nucleotides line up with TRBD1. The CDR3 spans 16 residues. V lost 6 bases, J lost 7 bases, and 10 bases stayed unmatched. The germline gives CDR1 MNHEY, CDR2 SVGEGT. For the CDR3, the DNA is TGTGCCAGCAGCCCTGACAGGGGGTCTCGGAATTCACCCCTCCACTTT. It specifies CASSPDRGSRNSPLHF.

V and J are TRBV3-1 (or the pseudogene TRBV3-2) and TRBJ1-1; no reliable D call. CDR3 length: 14 residues. Germline loops: CDR1 LGHDT, CDR2 YNNKEL (reference sequence). V gave up 2 bases and J gave up 1 base, with 8 bases separating them. The CDR3 region is CASSQTVTNTEAFF. The CDR3 region has the DNA TGTGCCAGCAGCCAAACAGTTACGAACACTGAAGCTTTCTTT.

The chain links TRBV28 to TRBJ2-3; TRBD2 might be the D (5 bases). Germline CDR1 is MDHEN and CDR2 is SYDVKM. This CDR3 contains 16 residues. V gave up 6 bases and J gave up 0 bases, with 16 bases separating them. The CDR3 region has the DNA TGTGCCAGCAGCCCCGCGGGCGGTGCTAGCACAGATACGCAGTATTTT. As protein: CASSPAGGASTDTQYF. The full variable domain, its missing parts supplied by reference TRBV28 and TRBJ2-3, is DVKVTQSSRYLVKRTGEKVFLECVQDMDHENMFWYRQDPGLGLRLIYFSYDVKMKEKGDIPEGYSVSREKKERFSLILESASTNQTSMYLCASSPAGGASTDTQYFGPGTRLTVL.